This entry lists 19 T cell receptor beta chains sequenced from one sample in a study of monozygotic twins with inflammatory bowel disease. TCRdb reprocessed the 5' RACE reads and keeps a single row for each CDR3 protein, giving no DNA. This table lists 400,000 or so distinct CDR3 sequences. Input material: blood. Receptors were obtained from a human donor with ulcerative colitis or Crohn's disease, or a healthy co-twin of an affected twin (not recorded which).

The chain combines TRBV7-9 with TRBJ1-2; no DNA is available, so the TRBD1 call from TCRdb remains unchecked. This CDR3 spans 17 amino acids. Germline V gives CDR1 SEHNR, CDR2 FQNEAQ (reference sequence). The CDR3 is CASSPYLMDRGKNGYTF. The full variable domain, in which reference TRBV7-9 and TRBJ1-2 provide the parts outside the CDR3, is DTGVSQNPRHKITKRGQNVTFRCDPISEHNRLYWYRQTLGQGPEFLTYFQNEAQLEKSRLLSDRFSAERPKGSFSTLEIQRTEQGDSAMYLCASSPYLMDRGKNGYTFGSGTRLTVV.

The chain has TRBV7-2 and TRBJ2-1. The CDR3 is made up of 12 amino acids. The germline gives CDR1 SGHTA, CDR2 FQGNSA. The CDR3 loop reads CASSLGRTEQFF.

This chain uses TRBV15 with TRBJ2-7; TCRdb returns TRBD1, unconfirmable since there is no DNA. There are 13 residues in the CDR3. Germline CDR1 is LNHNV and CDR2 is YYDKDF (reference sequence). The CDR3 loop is CATSGTNLYEQYF.

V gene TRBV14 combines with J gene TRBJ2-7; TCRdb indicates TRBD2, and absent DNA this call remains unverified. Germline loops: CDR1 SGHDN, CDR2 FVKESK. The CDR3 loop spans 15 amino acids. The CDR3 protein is CASSQQTSGPYEQYF.

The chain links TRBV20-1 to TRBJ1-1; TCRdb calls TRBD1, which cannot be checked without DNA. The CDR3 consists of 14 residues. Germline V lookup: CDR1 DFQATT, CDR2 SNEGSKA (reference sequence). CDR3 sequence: CSASISPGNTEAFF.

The CDR3 reads CASSFRTGVTGELFF. The chain links TRBV5-6 to TRBJ2-2; there is no DNA to check the TCRdb D call of TRBD1. The CDR3 contains 15 residues. Looked up from germline, CDR1 is SGHDT and CDR2 is YYEEEE. Full variable domain (missing parts from reference TRBV5-6 and TRBJ2-2): DAGVTQSPTHLIKTRGQQVTLRCSPKSGHDTVSWYQQALGQGPQFIFQYYEEEERQRGNFPDRFSGHQFPNYSSELNVNALLLGDSALYLCASSFRTGVTGELFFGEGSRLTVL.

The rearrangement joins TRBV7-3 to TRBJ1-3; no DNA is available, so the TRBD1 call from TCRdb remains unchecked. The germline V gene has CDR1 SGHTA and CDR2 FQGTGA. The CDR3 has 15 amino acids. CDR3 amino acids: CASSSGQPSGNTIYF.

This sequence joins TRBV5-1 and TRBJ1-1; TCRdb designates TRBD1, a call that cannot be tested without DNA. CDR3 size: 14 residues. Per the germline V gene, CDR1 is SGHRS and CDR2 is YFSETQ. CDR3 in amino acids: CASSGQGGSTEAFF. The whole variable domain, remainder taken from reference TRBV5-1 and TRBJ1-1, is KAGVTQTPRYLIKTRGQQVTLSCSPISGHRSVSWYQQTPGQGLQFLFEYFSETQRNKGNFPGRFSGRQFSNSRSEMNVSTLELGDSALYLCASSGQGGSTEAFFGQGTRLTVV.

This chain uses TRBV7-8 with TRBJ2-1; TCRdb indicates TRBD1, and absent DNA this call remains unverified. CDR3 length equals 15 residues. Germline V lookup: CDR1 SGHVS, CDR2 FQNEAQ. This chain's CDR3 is CASSLTGPYYNEQFF.

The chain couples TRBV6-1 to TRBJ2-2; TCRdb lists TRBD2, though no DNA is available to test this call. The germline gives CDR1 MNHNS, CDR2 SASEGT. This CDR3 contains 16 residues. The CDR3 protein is CASFSLRDSYTGELFF.

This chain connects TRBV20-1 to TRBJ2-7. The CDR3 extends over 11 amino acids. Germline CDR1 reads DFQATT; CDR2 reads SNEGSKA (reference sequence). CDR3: CSKKGSYEQYF.

The CDR3 protein is CASSPPQGLSYNEQFF. J is TRBJ2-1 and V is TRBV18; lacking DNA, the TRBD1 call made by TCRdb goes unchecked. Germline CDR1 and CDR2: KGHSH and LQKENI. The CDR3 sequence is 16 residues long.

CDR3 protein: CASSPTGNGGELFF. This chain links TRBV7-7 with TRBJ2-2; TCRdb returns TRBD1, unconfirmable since there is no DNA. This CDR3 spans 14 amino acids. Germline V gene lookup returns CDR1 SSHAT and CDR2 FNYEAQ (reference sequence).

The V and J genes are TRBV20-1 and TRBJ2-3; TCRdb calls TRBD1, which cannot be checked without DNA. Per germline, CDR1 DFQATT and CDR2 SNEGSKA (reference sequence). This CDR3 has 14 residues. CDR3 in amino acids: CSAPWDASTDTQYF.

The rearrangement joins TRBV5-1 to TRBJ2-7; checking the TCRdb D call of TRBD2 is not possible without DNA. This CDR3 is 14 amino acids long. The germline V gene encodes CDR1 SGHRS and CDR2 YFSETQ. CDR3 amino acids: CASGTGTAGYEQYF.

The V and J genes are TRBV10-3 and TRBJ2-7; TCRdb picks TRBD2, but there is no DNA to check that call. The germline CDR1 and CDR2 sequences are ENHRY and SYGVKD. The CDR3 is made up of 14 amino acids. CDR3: CASASDGKIYEQYF.

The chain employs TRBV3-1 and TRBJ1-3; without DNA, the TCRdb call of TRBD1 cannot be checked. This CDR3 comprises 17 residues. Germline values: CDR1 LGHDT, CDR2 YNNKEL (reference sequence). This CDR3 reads CASSQEGWTISGNTIYF.

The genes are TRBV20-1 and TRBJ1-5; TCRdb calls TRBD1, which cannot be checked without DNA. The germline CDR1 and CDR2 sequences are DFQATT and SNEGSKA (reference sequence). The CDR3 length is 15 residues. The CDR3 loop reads CSASFGTQHNQPQHF.

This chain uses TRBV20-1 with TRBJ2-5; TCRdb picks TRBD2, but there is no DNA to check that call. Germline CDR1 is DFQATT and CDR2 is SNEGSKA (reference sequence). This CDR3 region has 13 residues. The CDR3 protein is CSAGTSGRETQYF.